This T cell receptor (beta chain) was identified in a study of patients and donors after allogeneic stem cell transplantation. Via MiXCR, TCRdb re-called the RT-PCR reads, giving one row per CDR3 protein. Of about 960,000 distinct CDR3 sequences listed, 18% are singletons. The table lists this clonotype with a few counts. The specimen sequenced was blood, either unsorted or a sorted T cell fraction (not recorded which). The receptor was derived from a human donor who was either an allogeneic HSCT recipient or a stem cell or donor lymphocyte infusion donor (not recorded which). It is not recorded whose cells these are; they may come from a transplant donor.

CDR3 in DNA: TGTGCCAGCAGCTTAGTGGACTCTTACAATGAGCAGTTCTTC. It yields the protein CASSLVDSYNEQFF. The chain combines TRBV5-5 with TRBJ2-1, with D perhaps TRBD2 (5 bases). CDR3 length: 14 amino acids. V was clipped by 2 bases and J by 4 bases, with 10 bases between them. The germline V gene encodes CDR1 SGHKS and CDR2 YYEKEE (reference sequence).